This T cell receptor beta chain was sequenced in a study of cytomegalovirus exposure and HLA in healthy donors. Study results and limitations: In a later analysis, at a false discovery rate of 0.05, 15,000 to 20,000 TCR beta sequences were associated with HLA alleles. Some V segments could not be told apart, so they were left out, TRBV6-2 and TRBV6-3 among them. From TCR beta sequences, most subjects' HLA-A and HLA-B alleles were reportedly predicted accurately.

Remarks on this clone: Its antigen remains unknown.

Primers for the PCR totalled 60 Vbeta and 13 Jbeta. Assay: immunoSEQ multiplex PCR; the TCRdb copy retains only in-frame clones and omits some. This table has 70,000 to 100,000 clones, roughly two thirds appearing once. The length of the CDR3 is 13 residues. J lost 8 bases, V lost 4 bases, and 5 bases had no gene match. Germline V lookup: CDR1 SNHLY, CDR2 FYNNEI. The sequenced sample was PBMCs. This sequence was found in a woman aged 50 to 65 in good health and CMV-seropositive. The chain links TRBV2 to TRBJ1-3; 7 positions match TRBD1. CDR3 region: CASSATGIHTIYF. CDR3 bases: TGTGCCAGCAGTGCGACAGGGATACACACCATATATTTT.